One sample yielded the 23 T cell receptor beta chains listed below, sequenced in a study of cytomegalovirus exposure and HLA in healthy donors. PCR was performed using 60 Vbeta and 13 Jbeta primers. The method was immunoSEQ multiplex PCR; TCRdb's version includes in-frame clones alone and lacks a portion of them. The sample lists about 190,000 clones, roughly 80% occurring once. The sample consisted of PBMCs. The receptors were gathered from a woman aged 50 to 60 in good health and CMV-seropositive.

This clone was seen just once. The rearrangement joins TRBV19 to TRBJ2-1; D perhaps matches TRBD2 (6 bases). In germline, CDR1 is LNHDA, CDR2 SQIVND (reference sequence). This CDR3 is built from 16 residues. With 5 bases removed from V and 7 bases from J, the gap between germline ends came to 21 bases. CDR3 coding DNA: TGTGCCAGTAGTGTGTTTTACCAACAGGAGGGGAATGAGCAGTTCTTC. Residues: CASSVFYQQEGNEQFF.

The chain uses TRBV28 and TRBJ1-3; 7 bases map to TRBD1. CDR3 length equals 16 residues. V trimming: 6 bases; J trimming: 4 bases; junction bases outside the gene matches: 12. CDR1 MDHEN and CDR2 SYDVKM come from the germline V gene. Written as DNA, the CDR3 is TGTGCCAGCAGCGTAGGGGGCACTATGGCAGGAAACACCATATATTTT. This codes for CASSVGGTMAGNTIYF.

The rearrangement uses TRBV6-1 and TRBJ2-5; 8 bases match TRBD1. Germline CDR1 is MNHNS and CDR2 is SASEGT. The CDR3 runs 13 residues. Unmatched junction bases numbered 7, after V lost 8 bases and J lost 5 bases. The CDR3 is CASFNRGRETQYF. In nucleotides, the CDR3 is TGTGCCAGCTTTAACAGGGGGAGGGAGACCCAGTACTTC.

As DNA, the CDR3 is TGCGCCAGCAGTCGTAATGACAGGCCTAGCACAGATACGCAGTATTTT. As protein: CASSRNDRPSTDTQYF. The chain couples TRBV5-1 to TRBJ2-3; maybe TRBD1 (6 bases). The CDR3 is 16 amino acids. Germline V gene data show CDR1 as SGHRS and CDR2 as YFSETQ. The V gene lost 5 bases and the J gene lost 0 bases, with 16 bases spanning the gap. Drawing the rest from reference TRBV5-1 and TRBJ2-3, the complete variable domain is KAGVTQTPRYLIKTRGQQVTLSCSPISGHRSVSWYQQTPGQGLQFLFEYFSETQRNKGNFPGRFSGRQFSNSRSEMNVSTLELGDSALYLCASSRNDRPSTDTQYFGPGTRLTVL.

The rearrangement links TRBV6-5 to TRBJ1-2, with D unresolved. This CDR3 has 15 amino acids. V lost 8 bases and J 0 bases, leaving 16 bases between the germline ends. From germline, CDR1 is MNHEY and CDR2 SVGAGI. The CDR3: CASLGSGQANYGYTF. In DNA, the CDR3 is TGTGCCAGCCTCGGGAGTGGGCAAGCTAACTATGGCTACACCTTC.

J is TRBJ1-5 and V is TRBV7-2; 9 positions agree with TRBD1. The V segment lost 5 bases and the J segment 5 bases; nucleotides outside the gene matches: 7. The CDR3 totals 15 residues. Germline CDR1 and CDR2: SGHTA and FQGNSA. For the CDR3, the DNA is TGTGCCAGCAGCCCCGCGGACAGGGGATATCAGCCCCAGCATTTT. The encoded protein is CASSPADRGYQPQHF.

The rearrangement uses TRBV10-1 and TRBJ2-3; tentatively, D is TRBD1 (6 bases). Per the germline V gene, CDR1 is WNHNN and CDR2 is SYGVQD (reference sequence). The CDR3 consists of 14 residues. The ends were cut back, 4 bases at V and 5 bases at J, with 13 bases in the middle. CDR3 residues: CASSVDRRGDTQYF. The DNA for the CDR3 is TGCGCCAGCAGTGTGGACAGACGAGGAGATACGCAGTATTTT.

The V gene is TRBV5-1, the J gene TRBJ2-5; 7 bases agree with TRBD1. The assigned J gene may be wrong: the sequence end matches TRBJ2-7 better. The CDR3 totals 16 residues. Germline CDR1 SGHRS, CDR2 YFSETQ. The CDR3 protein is CASSLEGQPLSYEQYF. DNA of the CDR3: TGCGCCAGCAGCCTTGAGGGACAGCCTCTCTCCTACGAGCAGTACTTC.

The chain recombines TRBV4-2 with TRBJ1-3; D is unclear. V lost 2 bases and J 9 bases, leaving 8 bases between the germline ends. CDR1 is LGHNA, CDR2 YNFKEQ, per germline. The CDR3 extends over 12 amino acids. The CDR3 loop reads CASSQIGSTIYF. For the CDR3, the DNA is TGTGCCAGCAGCCAAATCGGGTCCACCATATATTTT.

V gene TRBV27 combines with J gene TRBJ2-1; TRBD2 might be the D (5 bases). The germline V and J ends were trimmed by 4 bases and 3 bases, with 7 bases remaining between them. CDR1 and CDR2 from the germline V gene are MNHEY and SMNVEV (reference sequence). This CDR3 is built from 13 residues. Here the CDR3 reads CASSYRDYNEQFF. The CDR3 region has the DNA TGTGCCAGCAGTTACCGGGACTACAATGAGCAGTTCTTC.

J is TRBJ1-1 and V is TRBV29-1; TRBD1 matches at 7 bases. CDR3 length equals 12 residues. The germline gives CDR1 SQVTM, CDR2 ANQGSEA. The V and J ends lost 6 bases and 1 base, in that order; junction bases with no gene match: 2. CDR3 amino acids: CSVQGSNTEAFF. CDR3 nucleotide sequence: TGCAGCGTACAGGGGTCGAACACTGAAGCTTTCTTT. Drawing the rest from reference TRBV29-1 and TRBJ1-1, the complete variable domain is SAVISQKPSRDICQRGTSLTIQCQVDSQVTMMFWYRQQPGQSLTLIATANQGSEATYESGFVIDKFPISRPNLTFSTLTVSNMSPEDSSIYLCSVQGSNTEAFFGQGTRLTVV.

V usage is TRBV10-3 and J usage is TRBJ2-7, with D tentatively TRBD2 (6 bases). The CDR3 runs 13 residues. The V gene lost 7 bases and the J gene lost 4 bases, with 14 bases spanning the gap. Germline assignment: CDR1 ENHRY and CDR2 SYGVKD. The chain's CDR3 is CAIKGGAGYEQYF. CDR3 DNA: TGTGCCATCAAAGGAGGGGCTGGATACGAGCAGTACTTC.

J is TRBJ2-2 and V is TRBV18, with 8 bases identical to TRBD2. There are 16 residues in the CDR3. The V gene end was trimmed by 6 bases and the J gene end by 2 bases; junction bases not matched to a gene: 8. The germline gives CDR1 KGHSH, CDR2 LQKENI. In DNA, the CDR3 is TGTGCCAGCTCGCGCACTAGCGGCCCTAACACCGGGGAGCTGTTTTTT. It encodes CASSRTSGPNTGELFF.

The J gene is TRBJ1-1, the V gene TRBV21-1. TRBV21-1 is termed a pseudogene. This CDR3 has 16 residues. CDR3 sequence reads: CASSKDPGYGDTEAFF. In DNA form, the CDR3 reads TGTGCCAGCAGCAAAGATCCGGGGTACGGTGACACTGAAGCTTTCTTT.

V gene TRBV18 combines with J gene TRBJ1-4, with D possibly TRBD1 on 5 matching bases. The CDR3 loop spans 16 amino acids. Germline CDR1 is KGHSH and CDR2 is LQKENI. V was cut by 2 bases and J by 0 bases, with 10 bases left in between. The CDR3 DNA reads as TGTGCCAGCTCACCAGGAGGGGTCTCAACTAATGAAAAACTGTTTTTT. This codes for CASSPGGVSTNEKLFF. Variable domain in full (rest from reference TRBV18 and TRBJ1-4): NAGVMQNPRHLVRRRGQEARLRCSPMKGHSHVYWYRQLPEEGLKFMVYLQKENIIDESGMPKERFSAEFPKEGPSILRIQQVVRGDSAAYFCASSPGGVSTNEKLFFGSGTQLSVL.

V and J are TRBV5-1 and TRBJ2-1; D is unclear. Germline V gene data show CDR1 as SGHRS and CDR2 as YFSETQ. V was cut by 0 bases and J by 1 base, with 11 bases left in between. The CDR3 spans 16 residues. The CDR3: CASSLGWSESYNEQFF. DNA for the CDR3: TGCGCCAGCAGCTTGGGGTGGAGTGAATCCTACAATGAGCAGTTCTTC.

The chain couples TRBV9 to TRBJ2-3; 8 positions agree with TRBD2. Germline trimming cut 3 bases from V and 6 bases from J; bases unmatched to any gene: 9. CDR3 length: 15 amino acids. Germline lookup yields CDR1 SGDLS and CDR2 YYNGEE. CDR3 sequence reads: CASSARTSLGDTQYF. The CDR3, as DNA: TGTGCCAGCAGCGCTCGGACTAGCTTAGGGGATACGCAGTATTTT.

The CDR3 spells CASSLAGGPLSNQPQHF. CDR3 nucleotides: TGTGCCAGCAGCTTAGCAGGGGGACCGTTGAGCAATCAGCCCCAGCATTTT. The V and J genes are TRBV7-9 and TRBJ1-5; the D gene is possibly TRBD1 (6 bases). Trimming pared 0 bases from V and 1 base from J, leaving 13 bases between. The CDR3 consists of 17 residues. Germline-derived CDR1 and CDR2 are SEHNR and FQNEAQ (reference sequence).

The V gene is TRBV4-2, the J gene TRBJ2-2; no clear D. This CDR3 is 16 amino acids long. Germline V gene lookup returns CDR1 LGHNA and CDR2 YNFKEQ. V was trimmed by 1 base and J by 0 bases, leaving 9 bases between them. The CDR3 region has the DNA TGTGCCAGCAGCCAAGTAGTTGCCACGAACACCGGGGAGCTGTTTTTT. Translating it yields CASSQVVATNTGELFF.

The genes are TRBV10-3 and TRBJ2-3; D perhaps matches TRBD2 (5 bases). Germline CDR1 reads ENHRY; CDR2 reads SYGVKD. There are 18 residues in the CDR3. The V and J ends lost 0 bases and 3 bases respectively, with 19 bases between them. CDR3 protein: CAISESGASKRGTDTQYF. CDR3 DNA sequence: TGTGCCATCAGTGAGTCGGGTGCGTCTAAGCGCGGGACAGATACGCAGTATTTT.

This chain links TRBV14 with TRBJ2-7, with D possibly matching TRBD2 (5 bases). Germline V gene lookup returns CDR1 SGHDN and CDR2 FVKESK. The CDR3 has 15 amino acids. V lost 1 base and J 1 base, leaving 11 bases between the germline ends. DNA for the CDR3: TGTGCCAGCAGCCAAGCTCCCGGGGTGTCCTACGAGCAGTACTTC. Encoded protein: CASSQAPGVSYEQYF.

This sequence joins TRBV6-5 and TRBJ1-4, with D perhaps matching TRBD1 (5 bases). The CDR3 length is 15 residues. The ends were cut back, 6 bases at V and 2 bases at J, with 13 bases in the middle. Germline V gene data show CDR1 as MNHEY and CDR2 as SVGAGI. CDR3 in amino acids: CASRYGGGTNEKLFF. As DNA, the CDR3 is TGTGCCAGCAGATACGGGGGGGGGACTAATGAAAAACTGTTTTTT.

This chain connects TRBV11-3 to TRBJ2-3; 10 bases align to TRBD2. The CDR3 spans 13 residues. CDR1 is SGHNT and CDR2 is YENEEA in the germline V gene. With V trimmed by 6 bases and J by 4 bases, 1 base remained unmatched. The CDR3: CASRAGGADTQYF. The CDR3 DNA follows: TGTGCCAGCAGAGCGGGGGGGGCAGATACGCAGTATTTT.